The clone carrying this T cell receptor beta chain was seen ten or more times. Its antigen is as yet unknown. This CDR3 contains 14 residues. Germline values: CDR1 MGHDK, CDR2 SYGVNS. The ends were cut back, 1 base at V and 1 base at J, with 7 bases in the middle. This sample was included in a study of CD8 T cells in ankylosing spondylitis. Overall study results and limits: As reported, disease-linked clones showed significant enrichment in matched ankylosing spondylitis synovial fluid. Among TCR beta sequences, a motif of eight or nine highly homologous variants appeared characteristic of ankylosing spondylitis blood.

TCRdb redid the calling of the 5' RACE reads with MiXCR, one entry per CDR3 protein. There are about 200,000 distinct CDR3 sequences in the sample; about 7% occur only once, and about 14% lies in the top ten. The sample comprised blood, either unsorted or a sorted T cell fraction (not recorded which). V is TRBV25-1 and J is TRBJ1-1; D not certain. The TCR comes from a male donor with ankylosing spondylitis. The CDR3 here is CASSESHRNTEAFF. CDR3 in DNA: TGTGCCAGCAGTGAATCTCACAGGAACACTGAAGCTTTCTTT. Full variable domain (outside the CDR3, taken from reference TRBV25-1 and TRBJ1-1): EADIYQTPRYLVIGTGKKITLECSQTMGHDKMYWYQQDPGMELHLIHYSYGVNSTEKGDLSSESTVSRIRTEHFPLTLESARPSHTSQYLCASSESHRNTEAFFGQGTRLTVV.